This is a list of T cell receptor beta chains from one sample in a study of cytomegalovirus exposure and HLA in healthy donors. Data came from immunoSEQ multiplex PCR; TCRdb stores just in-frame clones and leaves some out. Among some 160,000 clones listed, over 70% were seen once. Sequenced sample: PBMCs. These receptors were collected from a woman aged 40 to 55 in good health and CMV-seropositive. CDR3s include the opening cysteine and the closing phenylalanine or tryptophan. A D gene is named only where the DNA matches it firmly. Size values are once, few and many counts, or a class for expanded clones, and some rows have none.

abundance: many
d_gene: TRBD1
v_gene: TRBV5-8
j_gene: TRBJ1-2
CDR3nt: TGTGCCAGCCGACGAACGACAGGGGTGGACTTCTTC
CDR3aa: CASRRTTGVDFF

abundance: NA
d_gene: TRBD1
v_gene: TRBV30
j_gene: TRBJ2-3
CDR3nt: TGTGCCTGGAGTGAGACAGGGGCAGATACGCAGTATTTT
CDR3aa: CAWSETGADTQYF

abundance: few
d_gene: NA
v_gene: TRBV30
j_gene: TRBJ1-6
CDR3nt: TGTGCCTGGAATAAACAGGGAGTCTCACCCCTCCACTTT
CDR3aa: CAWNKQGVSPLHF

abundance: NA
d_gene: NA
v_gene: TRBV4-1
j_gene: TRBJ2-1
CDR3nt: TGCGCCAGCAGCCAAGACAACGGCCCCCCGGGTAAAAATGAGCAGTTCTTC
CDR3aa: CASSQDNGPPGKNEQFF

abundance: few
d_gene: TRBD1
v_gene: TRBV19
j_gene: TRBJ1-6
CDR3nt: TGTGCCAGTAGTAGCCCGGGACAGGGAGGCTCACCCCTCCACTTT
CDR3aa: CASSSPGQGGSPLHF

abundance: NA
d_gene: TRBD1
v_gene: TRBV30
j_gene: TRBJ2-2
CDR3nt: TGTGCCTGGAGTGTATCGACAGGGGGCCTGAACACCGGGGAGCTGTTTTTT
CDR3aa: CAWSVSTGGLNTGELFF

abundance: NA
d_gene: NA
v_gene: TRBV6-6
j_gene: TRBJ1-6
CDR3nt: TGTGCCAGCAGTCCGGGACACCATAATTCACCCCTCCACTTT
CDR3aa: CASSPGHHNSPLHF

abundance: NA
d_gene: TRBD1
v_gene: TRBV10-3
j_gene: TRBJ1-2
CDR3nt: TGTGCCATCAGTGAGTCGACAGGGTCGGGCTACACCTTC
CDR3aa: CAISESTGSGYTF

abundance: once
d_gene: NA
v_gene: TRBV11-1
j_gene: TRBJ1-6
CDR3nt: TGTGCCAGCAGCTTAAGAATCCGGGGTTCACCCCTCCACTTT
CDR3aa: CASSLRIRGSPLHF

abundance: many
d_gene: TRBD1
v_gene: TRBV6-6
j_gene: TRBJ1-3
CDR3nt: TGTGCCAGCAGTCGCTTCGGGACAGACTCTGGAAACACCATATATTTT
CDR3aa: CASSRFGTDSGNTIYF

abundance: few
d_gene: NA
v_gene: TRBV7-9
j_gene: TRBJ2-7
CDR3nt: TGTGCCAGCAGCGAACTCTACGGATTGCAGGGAGGCTACGAGCAGTACTTC
CDR3aa: CASSELYGLQGGYEQYF

abundance: NA
d_gene: NA
v_gene: TRBV7-9
j_gene: TRBJ1-4
CDR3nt: TGTGCCAGCAGCGCGGACAGCCTAGGGGAAAAACTGTTTTTT
CDR3aa: CASSADSLGEKLFF

abundance: NA
d_gene: NA
v_gene: TRBV9
j_gene: TRBJ2-3
CDR3nt: TGTGCCAGCAGCGTAAGTTGGGAGCGGTCGGGAGATACGCAGTATTTT
CDR3aa: CASSVSWERSGDTQYF

abundance: NA
d_gene: TRBD1
v_gene: TRBV27
j_gene: TRBJ1-3
CDR3nt: TGTGCCAGCAGTTTAACCTACCCACAGGGGTATGGAAACACCATATATTTT
CDR3aa: CASSLTYPQGYGNTIYF

abundance: NA
d_gene: NA
v_gene: TRBV7-2
j_gene: TRBJ2-3
CDR3nt: TGTGCCAGCAGCTTAGCCTGGACTACTCACTTCACAGATACGCAGTATTTT
CDR3aa: CASSLAWTTHFTDTQYF

abundance: NA
d_gene: TRBD1
v_gene: TRBV9
j_gene: TRBJ2-7
CDR3nt: TGTGCCAGCAGCGCCGCCAGGGGGAGCAACGAGCAGTACTTC
CDR3aa: CASSAARGSNEQYF

abundance: once
d_gene: NA
v_gene: TRBV10-3
j_gene: TRBJ1-2
CDR3nt: TGTGCCATCAGTCGGGCGGAGGGTGGCTACACCTTC
CDR3aa: CAISRAEGGYTF

abundance: NA
d_gene: TRBD2
v_gene: TRBV6-6
j_gene: TRBJ2-5
CDR3nt: TGTGCCGCGGCGTTGCGGGGGGAGGAGGAGACCCAGTACTTC
CDR3aa: CAAALRGEEETQYF

abundance: NA
d_gene: TRBD1
v_gene: TRBV10-3
j_gene: TRBJ1-2
CDR3nt: TGTGCCATCAGTCCGACAGGGGGCAGGGGCTACACCTTC
CDR3aa: CAISPTGGRGYTF

abundance: NA
d_gene: NA
v_gene: TRBV4-3
j_gene: TRBJ1-2
CDR3nt: TGCGCCAGCAGCCAAGAGCCAGGAGGGAAGGACTATGGCTACACCTTC
CDR3aa: CASSQEPGGKDYGYTF